This T cell receptor (beta chain) was observed in a study of cytomegalovirus exposure and HLA in healthy donors. Primers included in the PCR were 60 Vbeta and 13 Jbeta primers. The protocol was immunoSEQ multiplex PCR, while the TCRdb copy is restricted to in-frame clones and leaves out a portion. Found here are some 120,000 clones, 80% to 90% of them singletons; the top ten hold approximately 11%. The specimen sequenced was PBMCs. The source is a male donor in good health and CMV-seropositive.

This CDR3 reads CASSIVSDTQYF. The CDR3 DNA sequence: TGTGCCAGTAGTATAGTTTCGGATACGCAGTATTTT. This chain connects TRBV19 to TRBJ2-3; unclear D gene. V lost 1 base, J lost 6 bases, and 5 bases lay in between. Germline V gives CDR1 LNHDA, CDR2 SQIVND (reference sequence). The CDR3 totals 12 residues. Variable domain in full (rest from reference TRBV19 and TRBJ2-3): DGGITQSPKYLFRKEGQNVTLSCEQNLNHDAMYWYRQDPGQGLRLIYYSQIVNDFQKGDIAEGYSVSREKKESFPLTVTSAQKNPTAFYLCASSIVSDTQYFGPGTRLTVL.